The following is a TCR beta chain sequence with its context. The entry originates in a study of CD8 T cells in Susac syndrome. CDR3 size: 15 residues. V shed 4 bases, J shed 5 bases, and the junction held 9 bases outside the gene matches. CDR1 and CDR2 (germline): LGHNA, YSLEER. Random hexamers were used to reverse transcribe an amount of roughly 0.45 to 1 ug RNA. An immunoSEQ multiplex PCR generated amplified TCR beta CDR3 products spanning 54 Vbeta and 13 Jbeta. From the immunoSEQ multiplex PCR reads, TCRdb called clonotypes with MiXCR, one entry per CDR3 protein. The sample records around 300,000 distinct CDR3 sequences, about 91% being singletons. TEMRA cells were FACS-enriched, with CD8+ and CD4+ T cells isolated negatively.

The chain uses TRBV4-3 and TRBJ2-7; TRBD2 matches 9 bases. The receptor was derived from a human donor with multiple sclerosis. Specimen: CD8+ T cells from PBMCs. The CDR3 is CASSREAGGGDEQYF. The CDR3 DNA follows: TGCGCCAGCAGCCGAGAAGCGGGGGGCGGTGACGAGCAGTACTTC.